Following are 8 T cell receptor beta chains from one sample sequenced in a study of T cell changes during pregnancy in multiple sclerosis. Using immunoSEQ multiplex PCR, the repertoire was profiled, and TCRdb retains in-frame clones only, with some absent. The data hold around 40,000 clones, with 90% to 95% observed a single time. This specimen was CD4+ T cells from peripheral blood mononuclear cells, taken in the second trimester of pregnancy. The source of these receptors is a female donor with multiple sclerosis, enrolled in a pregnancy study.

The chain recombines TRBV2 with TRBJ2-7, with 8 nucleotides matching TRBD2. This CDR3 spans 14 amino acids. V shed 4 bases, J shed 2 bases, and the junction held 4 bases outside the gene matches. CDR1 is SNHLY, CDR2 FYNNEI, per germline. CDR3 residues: CASSGTSGTYEQYF. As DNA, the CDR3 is TGTGCCAGCAGTGGTACTAGCGGCACCTACGAGCAGTACTTC.

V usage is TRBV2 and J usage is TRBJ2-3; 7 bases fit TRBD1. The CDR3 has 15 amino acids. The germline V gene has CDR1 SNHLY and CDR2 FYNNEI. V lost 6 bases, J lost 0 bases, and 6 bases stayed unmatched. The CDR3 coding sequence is TGTGCCAGCAGGGACGACAGGGAAAGCACAGATACGCAGTATTTT. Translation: CASRDDRESTDTQYF.

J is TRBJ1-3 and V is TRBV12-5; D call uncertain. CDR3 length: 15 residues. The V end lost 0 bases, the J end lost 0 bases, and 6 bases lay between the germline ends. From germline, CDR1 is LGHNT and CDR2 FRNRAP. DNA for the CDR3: TGTGCTAGTGGTTTGGTACAGAGCTCTGGAAACACCATATATTTT. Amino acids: CASGLVQSSGNTIYF.

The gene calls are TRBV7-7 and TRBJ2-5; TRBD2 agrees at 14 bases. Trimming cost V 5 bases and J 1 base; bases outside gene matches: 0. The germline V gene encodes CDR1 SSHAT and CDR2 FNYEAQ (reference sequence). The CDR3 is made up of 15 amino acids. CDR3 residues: CASSGTSGSQETQYF. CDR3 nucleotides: TGTGCCAGCAGCGGGACTAGCGGGAGCCAAGAGACCCAGTACTTC.

The CDR3 DNA is TGTGCCAGCAGCGCGGGACTAGCGGAATCCTACGAGCAGTACTTC. Its protein product is CASSAGLAESYEQYF. V and J are TRBV4-2 and TRBJ2-7; 11 positions agree with TRBD2. The V and J ends lost 5 bases and 1 base, in that order; junction bases with no gene match: 4. The CDR3 totals 15 residues. Germline V lookup: CDR1 LGHNA, CDR2 YNFKEQ.

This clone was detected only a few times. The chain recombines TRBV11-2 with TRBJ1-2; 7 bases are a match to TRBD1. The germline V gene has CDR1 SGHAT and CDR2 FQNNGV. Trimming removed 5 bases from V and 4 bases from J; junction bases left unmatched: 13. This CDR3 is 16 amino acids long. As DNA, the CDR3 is TGTGCCAGCAGCGCTTTGACAGGGAAGGAGGGCTATGGCTACACCTTC. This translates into CASSALTGKEGYGYTF.

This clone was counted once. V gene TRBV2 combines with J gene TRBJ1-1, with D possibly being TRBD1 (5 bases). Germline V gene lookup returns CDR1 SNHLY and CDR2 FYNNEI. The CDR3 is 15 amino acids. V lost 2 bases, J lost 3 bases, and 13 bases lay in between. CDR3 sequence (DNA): TGTGCCAGCAGTGAACAGGGAAGTGGTGACACTGAAGCTTTCTTT. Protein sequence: CASSEQGSGDTEAFF.

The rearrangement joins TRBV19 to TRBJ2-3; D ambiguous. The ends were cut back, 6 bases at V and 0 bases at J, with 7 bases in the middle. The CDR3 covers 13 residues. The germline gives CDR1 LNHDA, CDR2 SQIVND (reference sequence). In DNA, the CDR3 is TGTGCCAGTAGAATGGCTAGCACAGATACGCAGTATTTT. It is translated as CASRMASTDTQYF.